This T cell receptor (beta chain) was found in a study of T-cell reconstitution after alpha-beta-depleted transplantation in children. Unique molecular identifiers were used to barcode this TCRbeta library. TCRdb reanalysed the PCR reads using MiXCR and keeps one entry per CDR3 protein. This table holds about 540,000 distinct CDR3 sequences, around 16% found once. Germline CDR1 KGHDR, CDR2 SFDVKD. Trimming shortened V by 3 bases and J by 7 bases, and 9 bases separated the two germline ends. The CDR3 covers 13 residues. Source: PBMCs from the stem cell graft donor, taken from the stem cell graft. The source of this sequence is a human donor who donated a stem cell graft to a child with acute lymphoblastic leukemia. The chain recombines TRBV24-1 with TRBJ1-5, with D possibly matching TRBD1 (6 bases). The CDR3 sequence is CATSDPRGQPQHF. CDR3 nucleotide sequence: TGTGCCACCAGTGATCCCAGGGGCCAGCCCCAGCATTTT.